The 7 T cell receptor beta chains presented below share a single source sample, sequenced in a study of shared clonotypes between healthy human individuals. The method was immunoSEQ multiplex PCR; TCRdb's version includes in-frame clones alone and lacks a portion of them. The sample comprises 1.4 million or so clones, roughly 98.5% of which are singletons, and under 0.45% rests with the top ten. The sequencing input was naive CD4+ T cells sorted from blood. Subset of the sample: CD45RA+ positively selected. Source of these receptors: a man aged 30 to 45 in good health.

The chain carries TRBV27 and TRBJ1-2; maybe TRBD1 (5 bases). The CDR3 has 13 amino acids. Trimming took 0 bases from V and 9 from J, leaving 11 bases between them. Germline CDR1 reads MNHEY; CDR2 reads SMNVEV (reference sequence). The CDR3 sequence: CASSLSLQGRYTF. The CDR3 region has the DNA TGTGCCAGCAGTTTATCTCTGCAGGGCCGCTACACCTTC.

The genes are TRBV18 and TRBJ2-1; 7 bases agree with TRBD2. V shed 0 bases, J shed 10 bases, and the junction held 15 bases outside the gene matches. CDR1 and CDR2 (germline): KGHSH, LQKENI. The CDR3 contains 17 residues. The chain's CDR3 is CASSPPGGAGARTEQFF. The CDR3 DNA reads TGTGCCAGCTCACCACCGGGTGGGGCGGGAGCGCGGACCGAGCAGTTCTTC. Looking up the rest from reference TRBV18 and TRBJ2-1 gives the full variable domain: NAGVMQNPRHLVRRRGQEARLRCSPMKGHSHVYWYRQLPEEGLKFMVYLQKENIIDESGMPKERFSAEFPKEGPSILRIQQVVRGDSAAYFCASSPPGGAGARTEQFFGPGTRLTVL.

This chain joins TRBV7-9 and TRBJ2-5; 12 bases fit TRBD1. Germline V gene data show CDR1 as SEHNR and CDR2 as FQNEAQ (reference sequence). Losses at the gene ends were 5 bases for V and 1 base for J; bases not matched to a gene: 11. The CDR3 runs to 18 residues. CDR3 protein: CASSTTQRDRGLQETQYF. Written as DNA, the CDR3 is TGTGCCAGCAGCACCACGCAACGGGACAGGGGGCTCCAAGAGACCCAGTACTTC.

This chain joins TRBV6-6 and TRBJ1-2; D gene unclear. Germline loops: CDR1 MNHNY, CDR2 SVGAGI (reference sequence). This CDR3 is 11 amino acids long. V lost 4 bases and J 8 bases, leaving 8 bases between the germline ends. The CDR3 protein is CASSFSGGYTF. Written as DNA, the CDR3 is TGTGCCAGCAGTTTCTCGGGAGGCTACACCTTC.

The chain links TRBV4-1 to TRBJ2-7, with 13 positions matching TRBD2. The CDR3 is made up of 17 amino acids. With V trimmed by 1 base and J by 2 bases, 5 bases remained unmatched. Germline lookup yields CDR1 MGHRA and CDR2 YSYEKL. CDR3 nucleotide sequence: TGCGCCAGCAGCCAAGGGACTAGCGGGAGAACCCCCTACGAGCAGTACTTC. The encoded protein is CASSQGTSGRTPYEQYF.

This chain links TRBV5-5 with TRBJ1-4; D remains unclear. This CDR3 is 14 amino acids long. Trimming left V 6 bases short and J 0 bases short, with 9 bases between. Germline CDR1 is SGHKS and CDR2 is YYEKEE (reference sequence). CDR3 nucleotide sequence: TGTGCCAGCAACCCTGTTGCAACTAATGAAAAACTGTTTTTT. This codes for CASNPVATNEKLFF.

The J gene is TRBJ2-7, the V gene TRBV7-6; TRBD2 agrees at 11 bases. V dropped 0 bases and J dropped 7; count of bases not matched to a gene: 8. The V gene's germline CDR1 is SGHVS and CDR2 FNYEAQ. The length of the CDR3 is 16 residues. CDR3 in amino acids: CASSLAQLAGVDEQYF. The CDR3 region has the DNA TGTGCCAGCAGCTTAGCGCAACTAGCGGGAGTTGATGAGCAGTACTTC.